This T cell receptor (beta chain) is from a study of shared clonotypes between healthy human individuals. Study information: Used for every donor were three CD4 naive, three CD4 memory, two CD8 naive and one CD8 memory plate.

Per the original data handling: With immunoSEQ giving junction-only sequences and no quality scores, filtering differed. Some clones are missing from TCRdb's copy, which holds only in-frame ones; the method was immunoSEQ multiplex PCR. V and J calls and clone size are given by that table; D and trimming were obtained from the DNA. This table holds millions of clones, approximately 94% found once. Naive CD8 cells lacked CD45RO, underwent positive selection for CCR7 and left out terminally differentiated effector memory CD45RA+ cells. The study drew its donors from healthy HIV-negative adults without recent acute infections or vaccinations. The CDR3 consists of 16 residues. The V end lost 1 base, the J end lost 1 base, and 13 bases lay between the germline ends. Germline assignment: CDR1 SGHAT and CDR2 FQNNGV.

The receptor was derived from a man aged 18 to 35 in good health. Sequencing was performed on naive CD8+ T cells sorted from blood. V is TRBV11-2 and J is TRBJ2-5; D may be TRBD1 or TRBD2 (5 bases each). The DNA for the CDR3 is TGTGCCAGCAGCTTAGTCAGAGGGGTAGGCCAAGAGACCCAGTACTTC. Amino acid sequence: CASSLVRGVGQETQYF. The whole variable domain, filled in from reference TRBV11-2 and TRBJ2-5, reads EAGVAQSPRYKIIEKRQSVAFWCNPISGHATLYWYQQILGQGPKLLIQFQNNGVVDDSQLPKDRFSAERLKGVDSTLKIQPAKLEDSAVYLCASSLVRGVGQETQYFGPGTRLLVL.